This T cell receptor beta chain appears in the sequencing data of a study of OX40 agonist ivuxolimab in advanced cancers. For the study at large: The eligibility criteria allowed prior anti-PD-1, anti-PD-L1 or anti-CTLA-4 therapy, and 40% had some.

Libraries were prepared by immunoSEQ multiplex PCR; TCRdb keeps only in-frame clonotypes and omits some of them. The sample holds 85,000 to 120,000 clones; about nine tenths are singletons and the top ten take approximately 0.48%. The germline V gene encodes CDR1 MNHEY and CDR2 SVGAGI. The CDR3 contains 13 residues. Trimming left V 10 bases short and J 4 bases short, with 13 bases between. The TCR sequence derives from an adult with an advanced solid tumor such as melanoma, head and neck, liver or kidney cancer. Sequencing was performed on CD4+ or CD8+ T cells sorted from blood, taken in a trial of the OX40 agonist ivuxolimab. The chain has TRBV6-5 and TRBJ2-2, with D maybe TRBD1 (6 bases). The CDR3 sequence: CATRTVATGELFF. The CDR3 DNA follows: TGTGCCACCAGGACAGTAGCCACCGGGGAGCTGTTTTTT.